One sample yielded the 20 T cell receptor beta chains listed below, sequenced in a study of radiotherapy plus CTLA-4 blockade in lung cancer (dated 2018 in TCRdb). The library was generated by the immunoSEQ multiplex PCR assay. Drawn from immuneACCESS, this table holds only the in-frame rearrangements with V and J called that TCRdb kept. Clones are partly lost; checked studies trace under half to an unresolved V gene and leave the rest unexplained. In this sample the table shows tens of thousands of clones, 83% of which occur a single time. The ten biggest clones cover 0.82% of the sample. The source material was peripheral blood, sampled from a patient treated with radiotherapy plus ipilimumab. These receptors all stem from a human donor with non-small cell lung cancer who had stable disease on radiotherapy plus ipilimumab.

The gene calls are TRBV7-9 and TRBJ1-2; no firm D call. The CDR3 extends over 13 amino acids. Trimming removed 5 bases at V and 3 bases at J, with 10 bases between. CDR1 is SEHNR, CDR2 FQNEAQ, per germline (reference sequence). The CDR3 coding sequence is TGTGCCAGCAGCCCCCGTCGCGACTATGGCTACACCTTC. Amino acids: CASSPRRDYGYTF.

This chain uses TRBV10-3 with TRBJ2-5; 7 positions match TRBD1. Trimming at V came to 8 bases and at J to 5 bases, leaving 11 bases not matched to a gene. Germline CDR1 and CDR2: ENHRY and SYGVKD. This CDR3 spans 14 amino acids. CDR3 protein: CAIWTGAKAETQYF. The DNA of the CDR3 is TGTGCCATCTGGACAGGAGCTAAGGCCGAGACCCAGTACTTC.

This clone was observed a few times. The J gene is TRBJ2-3, the V gene TRBV7-3; 13 positions agree with TRBD2. CDR3 length: 18 residues. CDR1 is SGHTA, CDR2 FQGTGA, per germline. V dropped 4 bases and J dropped 4; count of bases not matched to a gene: 11. The CDR3 coding sequence is TGTGCCAGCAGCTCAATTACAGGGACTAGCGGGAATGCAGATACGCAGTATTTT. Its translation: CASSSITGTSGNADTQYF.

The chain joins TRBV7-8 to TRBJ2-7; D possibly corresponds to TRBD2 (6 bases). The V end lost 3 bases, the J end lost 3 bases, and 18 bases lay between the germline ends. Germline loops: CDR1 SGHVS, CDR2 FQNEAQ. CDR3 size: 16 residues. CDR3 in amino acids: CASSLTPRDSYYEQYF. The DNA of the CDR3 is TGTGCCAGCAGCTTGACCCCCCGGGACTCATACTACGAGCAGTACTTC.

This rearrangement joins TRBV7-6 to TRBJ2-2; 11 nucleotides match TRBD2. The junction had 12 bases not matched to a gene; V was cut back by 1 base and J by 5 bases. This CDR3 region has 19 residues. The germline CDR1 and CDR2 sequences are SGHVS and FNYEAQ. The CDR3 is CASSLGAAGGLADTGELFF. As DNA, the CDR3 is TGTGCCAGCAGCTTAGGCGCCGCTGGGGGACTAGCGGATACCGGGGAGCTGTTTTTT. Filled out from reference TRBV7-6 and TRBJ2-2, the complete variable domain reads GAGVSQSPRYKVTKRGQDVALRCDPISGHVSLYWYRQALGQGPEFLTYFNYEAQQDKSGLPNDRFSAERPEGSISTLTIQRTEQRDSAMYRCASSLGAAGGLADTGELFFGEGSRLTVL.

In its sample, this clone was seen once. The chain combines TRBV5-6 with TRBJ2-1; a weak D match, TRBD2 (5 bases). Trimming left V 4 bases short and J 5 bases short, with 7 bases between. Germline values: CDR1 SGHDT, CDR2 YYEEEE. This CDR3 spans 12 amino acids. Here the CDR3 reads CASSLAHNEQFF. CDR3 nucleotides: TGTGCCAGCAGCCTAGCCCACAATGAGCAGTTCTTC.

This clone was detected a few times. The genes are TRBV11-3 and TRBJ2-2, with TRBD1 matching over 7 bases. CDR3 length: 15 amino acids. Germline V gene sequence: CDR1 SGHNT, CDR2 YENEEA. J was trimmed by 0 bases and V by 4 bases; bases with no gene match: 2. The CDR3 sequence: CASSSGQANTGELFF. The CDR3 DNA follows: TGTGCCAGCAGCTCTGGACAGGCGAACACCGGGGAGCTGTTTTTT.

The V and J genes are TRBV9 and TRBJ2-4; 7 positions agree with TRBD2. The germline V gene encodes CDR1 SGDLS and CDR2 YYNGEE. With 4 bases clipped from V and 7 bases from J, the junction kept 8 bases outside the gene matches. CDR3 size: 14 residues. CDR3 coding DNA: TGTGCCAGCAGCCCGGACCGCGGGGGTAACATTCAGTACTTC. Translating it yields CASSPDRGGNIQYF.

This clone has just a few counts. The rearrangement links TRBV19 to TRBJ2-7, with 8 bases lining up with TRBD1. The germline CDR1 and CDR2 sequences are LNHDA and SQIVND (reference sequence). The CDR3 has 11 residues. With V trimmed by 10 bases and J by 7 bases, 6 bases remained unmatched. CDR3 DNA sequence: TGTGCCATCCAGGGGGCTAGGGAGCAGTACTTC. Translating it yields CAIQGAREQYF.

The genes are TRBV11-2 and TRBJ1-2; no firm D call. Between the trimmed V and J ends, which lost 5 bases and 4 bases, there was a span of 5 bases. Germline CDR1 SGHAT, CDR2 FQNNGV. The CDR3 is made up of 11 amino acids. CDR3 sequence (DNA): TGTGCCAGCAGCCAATTCTATGGCTACACCTTC. It translates to CASSQFYGYTF.

The genes are TRBV6-1 and TRBJ1-3; D gene uncertain. The ends were cut back, 4 bases at V and 0 bases at J, with 10 bases in the middle. The CDR3 loop spans 15 amino acids. Per the germline V gene, CDR1 is MNHNS and CDR2 is SASEGT. The CDR3 region is CASSGQVGSGNTIYF. Here the CDR3 DNA reads TGTGCCAGCAGTGGGCAGGTCGGCTCTGGAAACACCATATATTTT.

The V gene is TRBV30, the J gene TRBJ1-6; 10 nucleotides match TRBD1. The CDR3 has 17 amino acids. Trimming cost V 4 bases and J 7 bases; bases outside gene matches: 13. Germline-derived CDR1 and CDR2 are GTSNPN and SVGIG (reference sequence). The CDR3 coding sequence is TGTGCCTGGACCTCCACTCGGACAGGGGGAATGAATTCACCCCTCCACTTT. Amino acids: CAWTSTRTGGMNSPLHF.

The V gene is TRBV25-1, the J gene TRBJ2-1, with D hard to call. CDR1 is MGHDK and CDR2 is SYGVNS in the germline V gene. This CDR3 is built from 14 residues. The ends were cut back, 3 bases at V and 10 bases at J, with 16 bases in the middle. In DNA, the CDR3 is TGTGCCAGCAGTGATCCTGCGGCTTCGTGGGAGCAGTTCTTC. Translating gives CASSDPAASWEQFF.

The chain is built from TRBV14 and TRBJ1-1; tentatively, D is TRBD1 (5 bases). CDR3 length equals 16 residues. The ends were cut back, 4 bases at V and 1 base at J, with 16 bases in the middle. Germline CDR1 is SGHDN and CDR2 is FVKESK. The CDR3 nucleotides are TGTGCCAGCAGCCCCCCGTGGGGGGTCCGGAACACTGAAGCTTTCTTT. It translates to CASSPPWGVRNTEAFF.

This clone has only a few counts. The rearrangement joins TRBV27 to TRBJ1-6; D is ambiguous. This CDR3 is 15 amino acids long. The V end lost 6 bases, the J end lost 7 bases, and 16 bases lay between the germline ends. Germline CDR1 MNHEY, CDR2 SMNVEV (reference sequence). This CDR3 reads CASREGWAGNSPLHF. The CDR3, as DNA: TGTGCCAGCAGAGAAGGGTGGGCAGGAAATTCACCCCTCCACTTT.

J is TRBJ1-2 and V is TRBV7-9, with TRBD1 matching 7 bases. There are 15 residues in the CDR3. V lost 5 bases and J lost 4; bases outside the gene matches: 10. Germline values: CDR1 SEHNR, CDR2 FQNEAQ (reference sequence). CDR3 protein: CASSPRTGLSYGYTF. CDR3 sequence (DNA): TGTGCCAGCAGCCCTAGGACAGGCCTTAGCTATGGCTACACCTTC.

This clone appeared a few times. The chain employs TRBV18 and TRBJ1-2; TRBD1 matches 8 bases. V was pared by 2 bases and J by 3 bases, with 8 bases of the junction left unmatched. This CDR3 has 16 residues. Looked up from germline, CDR1 is KGHSH and CDR2 is LQKENI. DNA of the CDR3: TGTGCCAGCTCACCAGTGGTCCAACAGGGGGACTATGGCTACACCTTC. This translates into CASSPVVQQGDYGYTF.

This clone has just a few counts. The chain combines TRBV9 with TRBJ1-2; weak D call: TRBD1 (5 bases). CDR3 length: 15 residues. Germline V gene sequence: CDR1 SGDLS, CDR2 YYNGEE. V was cut by 0 bases and J by 7 bases, with 16 bases left in between. This CDR3 is CASSVEGSGTGGYTF. In nucleotides, the CDR3 is TGTGCCAGCAGCGTAGAGGGGAGCGGGACTGGTGGCTACACCTTC.

The V and J genes are TRBV7-9 and TRBJ2-5, with unresolved D. Germline V lookup: CDR1 SEHNR, CDR2 FQNEAQ (reference sequence). Trimming took 5 bases from V and 4 from J, leaving 8 bases between them. The length of the CDR3 is 12 residues. In DNA, the CDR3 is TGTGCCAGCAGCCGACCACTAGAGACCCAGTACTTC. Its translation is CASSRPLETQYF.

The CDR3 DNA follows: TGCGCCAGCAGCTTGCCCAGGGGGGTGAACACCGGGGAGCTGTTTTTT. It is translated as CASSLPRGVNTGELFF. The chain employs TRBV5-1 and TRBJ2-2, with TRBD1 as a possible D gene (7 bases). V lost 1 base and J lost 1, with 11 bases in between. From germline, CDR1 is SGHRS and CDR2 YFSETQ. This CDR3 contains 16 residues.